The TCR beta chain under discussion was sequenced for a study of blood T cell repertoires in COVID-19 (TCRdb year 2020). For the wider study: Samples from collaborators originated in the United States, Italy and Spain and spanned both the acute and convalescent phases of COVID-19. The prospective study material was composed of cDNA or gDNA derived from T cells, B-cell-depleted T cells, or PBMCs. Subjects who had been exposed to COVID-19, were actively infected with it, or had recovered from it provided the deeply sampled blood TCRbeta repertoires that made up the dataset. A freely available public database, intended as a resource for researchers studying the immune response to SARS-CoV-2, is where the repertoires were released. Samples came from the ongoing ImmuneRACE study (first 160 participants) plus 1,254 subjects from 6 global collaborators. Nearly every sample came with metadata listing a de-identified subject ID, COVID-19 status, age in years and sex. Where available, HLA class I and class II types were taken from metadata supplied by the sample provider and were not determined by assay-based typing. Here is what the overall study found, with its caveats: How much clinical and demographic metadata was included differed by source and by participant, and the metadata was provided uncurated.

TCRbeta CDR3 regions were amplified from genomic DNA by means of the immunoSEQ Assay, a bias-controlled multiplex PCR. In the original analysis: The number of nucleated cells in each sample was estimated from the amplification of reference gene primers within the assay. Sequence reads were collapsed and filtered to measure the absolute abundance of every unique TCRbeta CDR3 rearrangement. For each sample, productive Simpson clonality was calculated as the square root of Simpson's diversity index over productive rearrangements. As stored in TCRdb, this immuneACCESS dataset retains in-frame rearrangements with V and J assigned. A fraction of the clones does not appear; measured against another copy, unresolved V genes explain less than half of the discrepancy, and the remainder lacks a known reason. Clone size and the V and J calls come from that table; the DNA yielded D and trimming. This sample holds approximately 260,000 clones; 65% to 90% were observed only once. The ten largest clones take up more than 4.5% of the sample.

Including cysteine and phenylalanine, the CDR3 has 16 amino acids. The retained sequence is limited to the CDR3, 48 bases, with the frame set at the first base. CDR1 and CDR2 are read off the germline V gene (reference sequence) as LGHDT and YNNKEL. V loses 1 base of germline sequence and J loses 6 bases, and the interval between the two ends is 16 bases. Whole blood was collected in K2EDTA tubes by collaborating institutions according to the institutions' own protocols. For TCRbeta analysis, collaborator samples were shipped as frozen whole blood, as isolated PBMCs, or as DNA extracted from either sample type. Regarding this clone: The target of this receptor is not known. No base quality information exists; no much larger clone differs at one position.

This sequence was found in a woman at least 80 years old with active or convalescent COVID-19. Sequenced sample: peripheral blood. This chain joins TRBV3-1 (or the pseudogene TRBV3-2) to TRBJ2-1; a tentative D match to TRBD2 spans 6 bases. The DNA sequence follows: TGTGCCAGCAGCCAAGCATCGGGAGTGGTCCTCAATGAGCAGTTCTTC. Translated, it reads CASSQASGVVLNEQFF.